One sample yielded the 13 T cell receptor beta chains listed below, sequenced in a study of human T cells and chemical hapten exposure. The time point here: patch test 1, 2 weeks after DPC sensitization. Noted treatment: therapeutic diphenylcyclopropenone sensitization with weekly scalp DPC. TCRdb called the RACE reads again in MiXCR, with one record for every CDR3 protein. The table records 120,000 or so distinct CDR3 sequences, approximately 14% of them present only once. Sequencing used whole blood, obtained in connection with sensitization to the hapten diphenylcyclopropenone (DPC). These receptors all stem from a man aged 18 to 30 with alopecia areata. Some clones in this sample may be carry-over from other donors' samples.

This clonotype was seen only a few times. CDR3 amino acids: CSVEGQSGNTIYF. The DNA of the CDR3 is TGCAGCGTTGAGGGACAGAGCGGAAACACCATATATTTT. The J gene is TRBJ1-3, the V gene TRBV29-1; 7 nucleotides align to TRBD1. Germline trimming cut 3 bases from V and 4 bases from J; bases unmatched to any gene: 3. The V gene's germline CDR1 is SQVTM and CDR2 ANQGSEA. The CDR3 consists of 13 residues.

The genes are TRBV6-5 and TRBJ1-6; TRBD1 aligns across 7 bases. CDR3 length: 14 residues. V shed 10 bases, J shed 3 bases, and the junction held 6 bases outside the gene matches. In germline, CDR1 is MNHEY, CDR2 SVGAGI. For the CDR3, the DNA is TGTGCCACAACGACAGGGAACTATAATTCACCCCTCCACTTT. Protein: CATTTGNYNSPLHF.

This clonotype was counted only a few times. CDR3 nucleotide sequence: TGTGCCAGCAGCACCGTCTTGGGACAGAACACTGAAGCTTTCTTT. Protein sequence: CASSTVLGQNTEAFF. This chain joins TRBV11-2 and TRBJ1-1, with D possibly being TRBD1 (6 bases). Germline V lookup: CDR1 SGHAT, CDR2 FQNNGV. CDR3 size: 15 residues. The V gene lost 5 bases and the J gene lost 1 base, with 14 bases spanning the gap.

This chain joins TRBV11-2 and TRBJ1-5, with D tentatively TRBD1 (5 bases). Trimming stripped 3 bases from V and 0 bases from J, with 6 bases between. CDR3 length: 14 residues. Germline V lookup: CDR1 SGHAT, CDR2 FQNNGV. CDR3 in amino acids: CASSLGDSNQPQHF. The CDR3 bases are TGTGCCAGCAGCTTGGGGGATAGCAATCAGCCCCAGCATTTT.

V and J are TRBV9 and TRBJ1-4, with D possibly being TRBD1 (5 bases). This CDR3 comprises 13 residues. The V end lost 4 bases, the J end lost 3 bases, and 7 bases lay between the germline ends. CDR1 and CDR2 (germline): SGDLS, YYNGEE. CDR3 nucleotides: TGTGCCAGCAGCCCACAGGCTAATGAAAAACTGTTTTTT. It yields the protein CASSPQANEKLFF.

In its sample, this clonotype was seen a few times. The chain is built from TRBV6-6 and TRBJ1-1, with 10 bases identical to TRBD1. In germline, CDR1 is MNHNY, CDR2 SVGAGI (reference sequence). CDR3 length: 14 amino acids. The V gene end was trimmed by 6 bases and the J gene end by 6 bases; junction bases not matched to a gene: 7. CDR3 DNA: TGTGCCAGCAGACGGGGGACAGGGGCCGCTGAAGCTTTCTTT. This encodes CASRRGTGAAEAFF.

This clonotype has a handful of counts. This chain joins TRBV5-1 and TRBJ1-3; no clear D. Germline CDR1 is SGHRS and CDR2 is YFSETQ. V lost 3 bases and J 0 bases, leaving 7 bases between the germline ends. The CDR3 has 14 amino acids. CDR3 sequence (DNA): TGCGCCAGCAGCTCCCCCAACTCTGGAAACACCATATATTTT. As protein: CASSSPNSGNTIYF.

The chain couples TRBV12-3 or TRBV12-4 to TRBJ2-1; D is uncertain. This CDR3 region has 14 residues. V was clipped by 7 bases and J by 2 bases, with 12 bases between them. The CDR3 sequence is CASTLSQAYNEQFF. CDR3 coding DNA: TGTGCCAGCACTCTTTCGCAGGCCTACAATGAGCAGTTCTTC.

This clonotype has a handful of counts. The chain has TRBV2 and TRBJ2-1; D perhaps matches TRBD2 (5 bases). Germline lookup yields CDR1 SNHLY and CDR2 FYNNEI. CDR3 length equals 15 residues. V was pared by 4 bases and J by 9 bases, with 19 bases between. CDR3 in amino acids: CASSVPSGEISEQFF. DNA for the CDR3: TGTGCCAGCAGTGTTCCGAGCGGCGAGATTAGTGAGCAGTTCTTC.

This clonotype was observed many times. This rearrangement joins TRBV7-3 to TRBJ2-1; 8 nucleotides line up with TRBD1. The CDR3 spans 15 residues. Germline V lookup: CDR1 SGHTA, CDR2 FQGTGA. With V trimmed by 3 bases and J by 7 bases, 8 bases remained unmatched. As DNA, the CDR3 is TGTGCCAGCAGCTTGGAACAGGGGGGACGTAATGAGCAGTTCTTC. This encodes CASSLEQGGRNEQFF.

At least ten counts were recorded for this clonotype. The chain recombines TRBV10-1 with TRBJ2-5; a weak D match, TRBD2 (6 bases). The germline CDR1 and CDR2 sequences are WNHNN and SYGVQD (reference sequence). The CDR3 has 14 amino acids. The V end was cut by 9 bases, the J end by 7 bases, with 21 bases between. The CDR3 sequence is CARKKTRLELTQYF. CDR3 in DNA: TGCGCCAGAAAAAAGACGCGACTAGAACTGACCCAGTACTTC.

This rearrangement joins TRBV7-3 to TRBJ1-4; 7 bases are a match to TRBD1. CDR3 length: 19 residues. Germline assignment: CDR1 SGHTA and CDR2 FQGTGA. V was clipped by 5 bases and J by 2 bases; unmatched bases: 17. The CDR3, as DNA: TGTGCCAGCAGCCCGGAGGTAACAGGGGAAGTTGCGACTAATGAAAAACTGTTTTTT. It translates to CASSPEVTGEVATNEKLFF.

This clonotype was found a few times. This chain links TRBV29-1 with TRBJ1-2; D is uncertain. The length of the CDR3 is 11 residues. The germline CDR1 and CDR2 sequences are SQVTM and ANQGSEA. Trimming shortened V by 3 bases and J by 4 bases, and 6 bases separated the two germline ends. The CDR3 here is CSVDTLYGYTF. CDR3 nucleotide sequence: TGCAGCGTTGACACTCTCTATGGCTACACCTTC.